Listed below are T cell receptor beta chains from one sample, sequenced in a study of shared clonotypes between healthy human individuals. Here immunoSEQ multiplex PCR was the method, and the copy in TCRdb shows in-frame clones only, minus some. The sample has around 2,000,000 clones; about 93% are singletons. Sequencing was done on a sample of naive CD8+ T cells from PBMCs. The receptor set was obtained from a man aged 18 to 30 in good health. Some clones in this sample may be carry-over from other donors' samples. Each CDR3 is given with its conserved first and last residue. A D gene is named only where the DNA matches it firmly. Some rows have no size entry. The others give once, few or many, or a class for an expanded clone.

-	TRBV5-1	TRBJ1-2	TRBD1	TGCGCCAGCAGCCCTCTACGGGACAGTTTTAACTATGGCTACACCTTC	CASSPLRDSFNYGYTF
-	TRBV4-1	TRBJ2-7	-	TGCGCCAGCAGCCACCAACAGGGCTCCTACGAGCAGTACTTC	CASSHQQGSYEQYF
once	TRBV5-1	TRBJ2-1	TRBD1	TGCGCCAGCAGCCTGGCCCCGGACAGGAACCACAATGAGCAGTTCTTC	CASSLAPDRNHNEQFF
-	TRBV7-2	TRBJ2-3	-	TGTGCCAGCAGCTTGTGGGGGCTGACAGATACGCAGTATTTT	CASSLWGLTDTQYF
few	TRBV6-1	TRBJ1-1	-	TGTGCCGGGTTGGTCACTGAAGCTTTCTTT	CAGLVTEAFF
-	TRBV12-2	TRBJ2-7	-	TGTGCAAGTCGCCGACCCGGACTAGCGGGAGAGGGCACCTACGAGCAGTACTTC	CASRRPGLAGEGTYEQYF
-	TRBV27	TRBJ2-3	TRBD1	TGTGCCACCATGGAAGGGGGCGCCTTTGGTTTTAGCACAGATACGCAGTATTTT	CATMEGGAFGFSTDTQYF
-	TRBV6-1	TRBJ1-5	-	TGTGCCAGCAGGGGCCCCCTTGGCAGGGTCCAGCCCCAGCATTTT	CASRGPLGRVQPQHF
-	TRBV4-3	TRBJ2-1	TRBD2	TGCGCCAGCAGCCAAGATCGGGGTAGCGGGAGGGCCGGTGAGCAGTTCTTC	CASSQDRGSGRAGEQFF
-	TRBV27	TRBJ1-4	-	TGTGCCAGCAGTCGCCGCCTTGATGGAAAACTGTTTTTT	CASSRRLDGKLFF
-	TRBV9	TRBJ1-2	TRBD1	TGTGCCAGCAGCGGCTCCCCAGGGACAGGGGGGTATGGCTACACCTTC	CASSGSPGTGGYGYTF
-	TRBV14	TRBJ1-4	-	TGTGCCAGCAGTGGGACGTGGAGAGAAAAACTGTTTTTT	CASSGTWREKLFF
-	TRBV7-9	TRBJ1-3	-	TGTGCCAGCAGGCATCACCGGGACAACCCACAGGCTGGAAACACCATATATTTT	CASRHHRDNPQAGNTIYF
-	TRBV30	TRBJ2-1	-	TGTGCCTGGAGTGTAATTCCTTACAATGAGCAGTTCTTC	CAWSVIPYNEQFF
-	TRBV28	TRBJ1-1	-	TGTGCCAGCAGTTTATCGGATACTGAAGCTTTCTTT	CASSLSDTEAFF
-	TRBV9	TRBJ2-1	-	TGTGCCAGCAGCGCAGGGGGACTACCACCTTCCCACAATGAGCAGTTCTTC	CASSAGGLPPSHNEQFF
-	TRBV9	TRBJ2-3	-	TGTGCCAGCAGCGCCCCCTCGGACAGTCGCACAGATACGCAGTATTTT	CASSAPSDSRTDTQYF
-	TRBV15	TRBJ2-7	TRBD1	TGTGCCACCGCGGGCAGGGGGCCCTACGAGCAGTACTTC	CATAGRGPYEQYF
few	TRBV10-2	TRBJ1-1	-	TGCGCCAGCAGTGACCGGGGTCCTGAAGCTTTCTTT	CASSDRGPEAFF
-	TRBV9	TRBJ1-1	-	TGTGCCAGCAGCCCGCACAGGAGTACTGAAGCTTTCTTT	CASSPHRSTEAFF
-	TRBV28	TRBJ2-3	TRBD2	TGTGCCAGCAGCCAGGGACTAGCGGGGGCGGGGGATACGCAGTATTTT	CASSQGLAGAGDTQYF
-	TRBV27	TRBJ2-6	-	TGTGCCAGCAGACCCCGGACCTCCTACGGGGCCAACGTCCTGACTTTC	CASRPRTSYGANVLTF
-	TRBV4-1	TRBJ1-2	-	TGCGCCAGCAGCCAAACCCTCCGGACACTAGCTAACTATGGCTACACCTTC	CASSQTLRTLANYGYTF
-	TRBV9	TRBJ2-7	-	TGTGCCAGCAGCGTAGGTCCACCCTACGAGCAGTACTTC	CASSVGPPYEQYF
-	TRBV9	TRBJ1-3	TRBD1	TGTGCCAGCAGCGTCGCCGGGACAGCGGGGGGAAACACCATATATTTT	CASSVAGTAGGNTIYF
-	TRBV10-3	TRBJ2-3	TRBD2	TGTGCCATCAGTGTCGCCACTAGCGGGAGGGAAGATACGCAGTATTTT	CAISVATSGREDTQYF
-	TRBV19	TRBJ2-3	TRBD2	TGTGCCACCTCTAGCGGGGTGAGCACAGATACGCAGTATTTT	CATSSGVSTDTQYF
once	TRBV23-1	TRBJ1-1	-	TGCGCCAGCAGTCCCAGAGGGAGGAACACTGAAGCTTTCTTT	CASSPRGRNTEAFF
-	TRBV4-1	TRBJ2-1	-	TGCGCCAGCAGCCCCTTAAGGTCGAGGTACAATGAGCAGTTCTTC	CASSPLRSRYNEQFF
-	TRBV29-1	TRBJ2-2	-	TGCAGCGTATTGGACAACACCGGGGAGCTGTTTTTT	CSVLDNTGELFF
-	TRBV28	TRBJ1-6	-	TGTGCCAGCAGTTCTATCACAGGGTTGTCACCCCTCCACTTT	CASSSITGLSPLHF
-	TRBV27	TRBJ1-1	-	TGTGCCAGCAGCACTAATATCGGGGGGAACACTGAAGCTTTCTTT	CASSTNIGGNTEAFF
-	TRBV11-3	TRBJ2-7	TRBD2	TGTGCCAGCAGCTTGGCGGGAGCCTACGAGCAGTACTTC	CASSLAGAYEQYF
-	TRBV5-8	TRBJ2-5	-	TGTGCCAGCAGTTACCTAGGAGGTACTGAGGAGACCCAGTACTTC	CASSYLGGTEETQYF
-	TRBV18	TRBJ2-7	TRBD2	TGTGCCAGCTCACCGCCCGGGACTAGCGGGAGGGTACCCTACGAGCAGTACTTC	CASSPPGTSGRVPYEQYF
-	TRBV7-8	TRBJ1-1	-	TGTGCCAGCAGCTTAGGAATGAACACTGAAGCTTTCTTT	CASSLGMNTEAFF
-	TRBV27	TRBJ2-3	-	TGTGCCAGCAGTTTATACGGGAGCACAGATACGCAGTATTTT	CASSLYGSTDTQYF
-	TRBV30	TRBJ1-5	-	TGTGCCTGGACCGAAGGGCGGCGGACTTATAGCAATCAGCCCCAGCATTTT	CAWTEGRRTYSNQPQHF
-	TRBV6-5	TRBJ1-2	TRBD1	TGTGCCAGCACTGGGACAGGGGGCGTTGGCTACACCTTC	CASTGTGGVGYTF
-	TRBV27	TRBJ2-1	-	TGTGCCAGCAGTGACGGCGGTGCGTGGGAGCAGTTCTTC	CASSDGGAWEQFF
-	TRBV6-6	TRBJ2-7	-	TGTGCCAGCAGTTTGGACTGGTACGAGCAGTACTTC	CASSLDWYEQYF
-	TRBV9	TRBJ2-7	TRBD1	TGTGCCAGCAGCGTAGGGGGGACAGCCTACGAGCAGTACTTC	CASSVGGTAYEQYF
-	TRBV7-8	TRBJ1-1	TRBD1	TGTGCCAGCAGCGGAAGACAGGGCACGAACACTGAAGCTTTCTTT	CASSGRQGTNTEAFF
-	TRBV28	TRBJ2-3	TRBD1	TGTGCCAGCACCAGGACAGGGGGCCGGGATACGCAGTATTTT	CASTRTGGRDTQYF
-	TRBV15	TRBJ1-5	-	TGTGCCACCAGCCCAGGGAATCAGCCCCAGCATTTT	CATSPGNQPQHF
-	TRBV7-9	TRBJ1-1	TRBD1	TGTGCCAGCAGCACCTCACAGGGGGCGGAAAGACTTGAAGCTTTCTTT	CASSTSQGAERLEAFF
-	TRBV27	TRBJ2-7	-	TGTGCCAGCAGTTTATCTGCCGGCGGTAGCTCCTACGAGCAGTACTTC	CASSLSAGGSSYEQYF
-	TRBV28	TRBJ2-6	TRBD2	TGTGCCAGCACTTGGGGAAGGACTAGCGGGAGTGCTGGGGCCAACGTCCTGACTTTC	CASTWGRTSGSAGANVLTF
-	TRBV11-2	TRBJ2-7	-	TGTGCCAGCAGCTTAGTCCCGGGTTTTGAGCGTTGGTACGAGCAGTACTTC	CASSLVPGFERWYEQYF